This T cell receptor beta chain was recorded in a study of T cell responses to AZD1222 COVID-19 vaccine (dated by TCRdb to about 2021). About the investigation overall: AZD1222 recipients with second doses at about 4 weeks or about 12 weeks were pooled, because spike-specific TCR depth and breadth did not differ between schedules. A total of 233 trial participants underwent TCR sequencing, of whom 207 had received two doses of AZD1222 and 26 had received two doses of the MenACWY control vaccine. Trial participants were enrolled into age subgroups of 18-55, 56-69 and 70-plus years, which contained approximately 150, 28 and 58 TCR-sequenced participants, respectively.

In regard to this clone: Its target antigen remains unknown. Nothing much larger sits one base from this clone, and base qualities are not available.

Overall study outcomes, separate from this receptor: Participants were mostly white British and included more females than males, and it was suggested by the authors that clonal diversity may have been underestimated. Reportedly, almost half of the unique spike-specific TCRs recognized epitopes lying outside the regions that are mutated in the B.1.351 and B.1.1.7 variants. Only five to seven AZD1222 recipients were SARS-CoV-2 seropositive at baseline, limiting conclusions about previously exposed vaccinees. CD4 TCRs associated with the vaccine covered the entire spike protein, and the dominant responses were in regions 160-218 and 743-854. A significant rise in spike-specific TCR breadth and depth was observed after two AZD1222 doses relative to day 0 and relative to MenACWY recipients. Because no day 14 peak-response samples were available, the repertoires could be characterized only after the peak T cell response. In the small 56-69-year group, the increase in depth fell short of significance, most likely because of low power.

V and J lose 2 bases and 8 bases, and a span of 7 bases separates them. Reading the germline V gene (reference sequence) gives CDR1 SGHKS and CDR2 YYEKEE. The CDR3 holds 12 amino acids from the cysteine to the phenylalanine. CDR3 DNA is the only sequence kept; it has 36 bases, read in frame from the first base. Interpreted using the paper, the time point label stands for: baseline before first vaccination. Samples from vaccinated people were obtained from the UK trials COV001 and COV002, which included a single-blind randomized controlled phase 2/3 trial of AZD1222 (ChAdOx1 nCoV-19) in healthy adults. Trial participant PBMC samples were collected at day 0 and day 28 after the second dose for TCRbeta chain sequencing. The CDR3 regions of human TCRbeta chains were analyzed by immunosequencing. For the original study's pipeline: TCRs in the repertoires were matched against a reference library of SARS-CoV-2-specific TCRs that had been generated with the MIRA antigen-specificity platform. Breadth was defined as the fraction of unique TCRs that were SARS-CoV-2-associated, and depth was defined as the fraction of total T cells that were SARS-CoV-2-associated. Each spike-specific TCR was assigned to its reactive spike region and to a CD4 or CD8 class using the MIRA data. Log10-transformed breadth and depth values were compared by one-way ANOVA with Sidak's multiple comparisons tests. TCRdb retrieved this table from immuneACCESS and kept in-frame rearrangements only. Not all clones are present; in checked studies, unresolved V genes account for under half, and no reason is known for the remainder. That table is the source of V, J and clone size, and D and trimming were worked out from the DNA. The sample table records 93,000 or so clones; roughly 88% of these occur just once. The ten largest clones add up to under 5.5% of the sample.

The receptor was derived from an adult in good health. In this chain, TRBV5-5 is recombined with TRBJ1-4; the D gene is unclear. Sequenced here: peripheral blood, sampled on day 0 of AZD1222 vaccination. CDR3 sequence: CASSFVGEKLFF. In nucleotide form, the sequence is TGTGCCAGCAGCTTTGTCGGGGAAAAACTGTTTTTT. Supplemented by the reference TRBV5-5 and TRBJ1-4 proteins around the CDR3, the complete variable domain is DAGVTQSPTHLIKTRGQQVTLRCSPISGHKSVSWYQQVLGQGPQFIFQYYEKEERGRGNFPDRFSARQFPNYSSELNVNALLLGDSALYLCASSFVGEKLFFGSGTQLSVL.